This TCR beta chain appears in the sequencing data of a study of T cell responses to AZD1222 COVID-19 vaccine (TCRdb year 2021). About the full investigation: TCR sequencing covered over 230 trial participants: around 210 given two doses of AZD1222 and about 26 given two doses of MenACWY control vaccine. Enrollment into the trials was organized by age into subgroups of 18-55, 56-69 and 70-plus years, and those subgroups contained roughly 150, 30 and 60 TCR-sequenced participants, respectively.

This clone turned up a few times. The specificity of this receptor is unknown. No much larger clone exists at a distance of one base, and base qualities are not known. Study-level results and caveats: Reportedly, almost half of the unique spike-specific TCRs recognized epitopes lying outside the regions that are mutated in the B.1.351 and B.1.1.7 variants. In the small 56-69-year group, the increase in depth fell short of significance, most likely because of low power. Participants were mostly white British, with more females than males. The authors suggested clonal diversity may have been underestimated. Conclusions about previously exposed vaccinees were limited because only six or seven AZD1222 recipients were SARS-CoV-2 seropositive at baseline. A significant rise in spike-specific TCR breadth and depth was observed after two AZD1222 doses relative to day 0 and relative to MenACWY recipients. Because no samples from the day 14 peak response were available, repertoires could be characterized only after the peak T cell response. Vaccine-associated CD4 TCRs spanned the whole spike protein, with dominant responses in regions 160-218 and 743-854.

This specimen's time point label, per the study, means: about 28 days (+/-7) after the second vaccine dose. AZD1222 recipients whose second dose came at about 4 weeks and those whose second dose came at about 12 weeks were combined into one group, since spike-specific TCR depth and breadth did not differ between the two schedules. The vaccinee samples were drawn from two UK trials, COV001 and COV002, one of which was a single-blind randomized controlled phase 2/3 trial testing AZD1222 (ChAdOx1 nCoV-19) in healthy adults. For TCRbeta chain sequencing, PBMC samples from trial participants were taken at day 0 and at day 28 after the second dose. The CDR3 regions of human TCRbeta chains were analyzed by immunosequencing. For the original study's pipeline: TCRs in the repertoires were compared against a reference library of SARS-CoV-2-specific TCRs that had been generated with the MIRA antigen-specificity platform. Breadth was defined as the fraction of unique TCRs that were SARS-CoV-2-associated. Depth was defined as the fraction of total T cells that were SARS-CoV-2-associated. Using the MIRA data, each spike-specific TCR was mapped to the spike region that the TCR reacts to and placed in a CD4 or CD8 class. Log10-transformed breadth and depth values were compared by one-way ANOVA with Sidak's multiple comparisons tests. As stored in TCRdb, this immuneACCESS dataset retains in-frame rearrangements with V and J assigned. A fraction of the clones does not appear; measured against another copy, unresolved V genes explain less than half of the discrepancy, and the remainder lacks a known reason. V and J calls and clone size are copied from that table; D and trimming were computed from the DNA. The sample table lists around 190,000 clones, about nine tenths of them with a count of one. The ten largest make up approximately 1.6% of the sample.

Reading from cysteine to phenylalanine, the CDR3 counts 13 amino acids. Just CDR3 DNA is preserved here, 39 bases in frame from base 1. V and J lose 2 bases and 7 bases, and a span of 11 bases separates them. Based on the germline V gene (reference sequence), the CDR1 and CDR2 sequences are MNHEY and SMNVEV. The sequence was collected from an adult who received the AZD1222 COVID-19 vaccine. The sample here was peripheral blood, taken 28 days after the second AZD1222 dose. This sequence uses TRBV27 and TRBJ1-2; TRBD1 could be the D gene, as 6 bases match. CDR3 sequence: CASSLNGGLGYTF. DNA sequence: TGTGCCAGCAGTTTAAACGGGGGCCTTGGCTACACCTTC.